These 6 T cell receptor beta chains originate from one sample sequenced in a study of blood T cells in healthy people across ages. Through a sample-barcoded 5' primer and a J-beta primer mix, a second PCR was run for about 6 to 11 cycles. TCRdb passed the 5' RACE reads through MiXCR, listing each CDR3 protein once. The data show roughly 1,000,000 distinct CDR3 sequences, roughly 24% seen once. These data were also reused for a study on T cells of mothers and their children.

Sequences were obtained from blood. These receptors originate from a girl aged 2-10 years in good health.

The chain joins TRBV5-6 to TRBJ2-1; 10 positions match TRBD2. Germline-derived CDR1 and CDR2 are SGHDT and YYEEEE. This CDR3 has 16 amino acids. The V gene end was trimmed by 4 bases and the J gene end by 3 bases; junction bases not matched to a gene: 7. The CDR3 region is CASSRMTSGLYNEQFF. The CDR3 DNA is TGTGCCAGCAGCCGTATGACTAGCGGGCTCTACAATGAGCAGTTCTTC.

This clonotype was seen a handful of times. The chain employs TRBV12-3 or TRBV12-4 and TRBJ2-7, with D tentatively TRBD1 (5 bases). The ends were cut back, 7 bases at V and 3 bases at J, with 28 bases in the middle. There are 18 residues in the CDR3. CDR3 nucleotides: TGTGCCAGCACCACTACCAGGGCGGCGGAAGACTCATACTACGAGCAGTACTTC. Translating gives CASTTTRAAEDSYYEQYF.

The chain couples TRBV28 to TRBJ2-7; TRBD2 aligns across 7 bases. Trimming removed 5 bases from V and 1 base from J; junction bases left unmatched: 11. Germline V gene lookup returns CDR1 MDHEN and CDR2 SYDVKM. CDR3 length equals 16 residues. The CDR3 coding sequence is TGTGCCAGCAGTCTGCTGACTGGCGGGAGTTCCTACGAGCAGTACTTC. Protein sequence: CASSLLTGGSSYEQYF.

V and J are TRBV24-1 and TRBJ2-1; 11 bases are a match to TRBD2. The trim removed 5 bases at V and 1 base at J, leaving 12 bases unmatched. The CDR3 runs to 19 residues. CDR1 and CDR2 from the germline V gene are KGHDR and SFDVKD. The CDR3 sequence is CATSAGGLAGGTSYNEQFF. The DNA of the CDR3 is TGTGCCACCAGTGCCGGGGGGCTAGCGGGAGGTACATCCTACAATGAGCAGTTCTTC.

The chain's CDR3 is CSASAGGMETQYF. In DNA, the CDR3 is TGCAGTGCCTCCGCCGGGGGTATGGAGACCCAGTACTTC. The V gene is TRBV20-1, the J gene TRBJ2-5, with D possibly matching TRBD2 (6 bases). Germline CDR1 is DFQATT and CDR2 is SNEGSKA (reference sequence). V was clipped by 6 bases and J by 5 bases, with 16 bases between them. This CDR3 spans 13 amino acids.

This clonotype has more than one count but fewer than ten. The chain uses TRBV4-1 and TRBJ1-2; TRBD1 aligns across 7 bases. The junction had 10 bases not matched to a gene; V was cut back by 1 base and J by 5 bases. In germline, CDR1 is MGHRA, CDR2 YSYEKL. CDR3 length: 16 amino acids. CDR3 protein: CASSQVSSGQSYGYTF. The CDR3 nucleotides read TGCGCCAGCAGCCAAGTTAGTTCGGGACAGTCTTATGGCTACACCTTC.